The T cell receptor beta chain described here comes from a study of blood T cells in healthy people across ages. This clonotype was seen only once. Primers used in a second PCR of roughly 7 to 11 cycles were a sample-barcoded 5' primer and a J-beta primer mix. TCRdb re-derived calls from the 5' RACE reads in MiXCR, one entry per CDR3 protein. The repertoire holds hundreds of thousands of distinct CDR3 sequences, with roughly three fifths as singletons. The germline CDR1 and CDR2 sequences are SEHNR and FQNEAQ (reference sequence). The CDR3 loop spans 15 amino acids. Between the trimmed V and J ends, which lost 5 bases and 3 bases, there was a span of 16 bases.

The sequence derives from a man aged 35 to 55 in good health. The chain employs TRBV7-9 and TRBJ1-2; perhaps TRBD1 as D (6 bases). Specimen: blood. The CDR3 DNA reads TGTGCCAGCAGCCCCCCCCAGGGGAGGGACTATGGCTACACCTTC. Its translation: CASSPPQGRDYGYTF. The variable domain in full, completed from reference TRBV7-9 and TRBJ1-2, reads DTGVSQNPRHKITKRGQNVTFRCDPISEHNRLYWYRQTLGQGPEFLTYFQNEAQLEKSRLLSDRFSAERPKGSFSTLEIQRTEQGDSAMYLCASSPPQGRDYGYTFGSGTRLTVV.